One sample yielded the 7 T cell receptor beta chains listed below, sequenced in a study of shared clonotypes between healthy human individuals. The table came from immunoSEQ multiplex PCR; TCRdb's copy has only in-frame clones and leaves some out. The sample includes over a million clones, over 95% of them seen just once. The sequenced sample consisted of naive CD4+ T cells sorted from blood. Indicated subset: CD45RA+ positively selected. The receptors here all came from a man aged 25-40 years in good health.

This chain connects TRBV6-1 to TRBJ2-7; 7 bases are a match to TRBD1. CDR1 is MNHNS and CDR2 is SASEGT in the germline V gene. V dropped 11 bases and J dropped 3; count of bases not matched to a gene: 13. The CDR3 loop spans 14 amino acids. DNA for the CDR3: TGTGCCGGGGATGGGACAGAGAGTTACTACGAGCAGTACTTC. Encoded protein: CAGDGTESYYEQYF.

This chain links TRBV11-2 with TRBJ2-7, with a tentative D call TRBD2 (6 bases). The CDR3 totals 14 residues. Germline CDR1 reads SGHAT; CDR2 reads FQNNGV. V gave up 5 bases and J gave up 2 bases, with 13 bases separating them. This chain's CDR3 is CASSRSGPTYEQYF. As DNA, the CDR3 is TGTGCCAGCAGCCGTAGCGGACCAACCTACGAGCAGTACTTC.

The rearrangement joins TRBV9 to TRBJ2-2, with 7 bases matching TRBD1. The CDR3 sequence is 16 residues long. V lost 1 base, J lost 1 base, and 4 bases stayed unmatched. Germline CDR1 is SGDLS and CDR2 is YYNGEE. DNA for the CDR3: TGTGCCAGCAGCGTACCAGGGACAGTGAACACCGGGGAGCTGTTTTTT. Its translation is CASSVPGTVNTGELFF.

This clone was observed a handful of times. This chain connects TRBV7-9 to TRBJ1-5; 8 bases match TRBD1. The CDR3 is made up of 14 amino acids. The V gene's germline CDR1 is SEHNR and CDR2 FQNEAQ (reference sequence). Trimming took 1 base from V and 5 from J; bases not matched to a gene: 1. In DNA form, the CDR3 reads TGTGCCAGCAGCTTAGGGACAGGGCATCAGCCCCAGCATTTT. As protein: CASSLGTGHQPQHF.

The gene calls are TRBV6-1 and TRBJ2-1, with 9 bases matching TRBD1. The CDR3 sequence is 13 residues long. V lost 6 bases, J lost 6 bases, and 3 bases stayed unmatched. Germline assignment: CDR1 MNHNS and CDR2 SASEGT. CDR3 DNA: TGTGCCAGCAGACCGGACAGGGGCAATGAGCAGTTCTTC. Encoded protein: CASRPDRGNEQFF.

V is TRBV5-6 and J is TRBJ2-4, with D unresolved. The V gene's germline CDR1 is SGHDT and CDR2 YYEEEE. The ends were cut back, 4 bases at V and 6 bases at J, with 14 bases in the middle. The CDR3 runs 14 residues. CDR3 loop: CASSRVLSGNIQYF. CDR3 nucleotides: TGTGCCAGCAGCCGAGTGTTGTCGGGAAACATTCAGTACTTC.

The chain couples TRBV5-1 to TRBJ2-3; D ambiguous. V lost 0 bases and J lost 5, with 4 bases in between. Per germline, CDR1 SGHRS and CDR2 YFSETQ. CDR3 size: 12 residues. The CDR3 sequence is CASSLELDTQYF. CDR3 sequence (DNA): TGCGCCAGCAGCTTGGAACTAGATACGCAGTATTTT.